The 31 T cell receptor beta chains reported below all come from one sample, sequenced in a study of long-term antiretroviral therapy in people with HIV (dated by TCRdb to between 2021 and 2022). The immunoSEQ hsTCRB v3.0 assay was used at survey level resolution for TRB variable region sequencing. The source is immuneACCESS, and TCRdb retained only in-frame sequences with V and J called. Part of the clones is not carried over; for the studies checked, unresolved V genes explain less than half of this, and the remainder is unexplained. Recorded for this sample are 25,000 to 35,000 clones; 93% of them occurred a single time. The ten largest clones represent around 6.4% of the sample. This specimen was unsorted PBMCs, taken around 6.3 years after starting antiretroviral therapy. Every receptor here comes from a middle-aged woman with HIV.

The chain joins TRBV10-3 to TRBJ2-7; 9 nucleotides match TRBD1. There are 14 residues in the CDR3. Germline CDR1 reads ENHRY; CDR2 reads SYGVKD. Germline trimming cut 10 bases from V and 2 bases from J; bases unmatched to any gene: 9. The CDR3 loop reads CATHPGQGTYEQYF. In DNA form, the CDR3 reads TGTGCCACCCATCCGGGACAGGGAACCTACGAGCAGTACTTC.

The CDR3 bases are TGCGCCAGCAGCTTGGACGGATACAATGAGCAGTTCTTC. Its translation is CASSLDGYNEQFF. The chain has TRBV5-1 and TRBJ2-1; D is unresolved. CDR3 size: 13 residues. CDR1 is SGHRS and CDR2 is YFSETQ in the germline V gene. The V and J ends lost 0 bases and 4 bases respectively, with 5 bases between them.

J is TRBJ1-1 and V is TRBV4-3, with 8 bases lining up with TRBD1. Looked up from germline, CDR1 is LGHNA and CDR2 is YSLEER. CDR3 length: 14 amino acids. The V segment lost 0 bases and the J segment 5 bases; nucleotides outside the gene matches: 2. The CDR3 protein is CASSQEDRVTEAFF. The CDR3 bases are TGCGCCAGCAGCCAAGAGGACAGGGTAACTGAAGCTTTCTTT.

The rearrangement links TRBV5-1 to TRBJ1-2, with 8 nucleotides matching TRBD1. The CDR3 runs 14 residues. V lost 1 base, J lost 8 bases, and 7 bases stayed unmatched. The V gene's germline CDR1 is SGHRS and CDR2 YFSETQ. CDR3 sequence: CASSLSGGANGYTF. CDR3 nucleotides: TGCGCCAGCAGCTTGTCAGGGGGCGCAAACGGCTACACCTTC.

This chain links TRBV4-3 with TRBJ1-2, with D possibly matching TRBD1 (6 bases). The CDR3 contains 15 residues. Trimming removed 0 bases at V and 3 bases at J, with 11 bases between. Germline V gives CDR1 LGHNA, CDR2 YSLEER. For the CDR3, the DNA is TGCGCCAGCAGCCAAGATTCAGGGGACTACTATGGCTACACCTTC. This codes for CASSQDSGDYYGYTF.

The V and J genes are TRBV2 and TRBJ1-6; TRBD1 matches 11 bases. CDR3 length: 15 residues. With V trimmed by 6 bases and J by 7 bases, 5 bases remained unmatched. Germline CDR1 SNHLY, CDR2 FYNNEI. The CDR3 sequence: CASSRWDRGNSPLHF. The CDR3 DNA reads TGTGCCAGCAGCCGCTGGGACAGGGGGAATTCACCCCTCCACTTT.

The chain joins TRBV2 to TRBJ1-2; D is possibly TRBD1 (6 bases). The CDR3 length is 14 residues. CDR1 is SNHLY, CDR2 FYNNEI, per germline. V shed 0 bases and J shed 5 bases, with 10 bases lying between them. CDR3 region: CASSEARDIYGYTF. The CDR3 bases are TGTGCCAGCAGTGAAGCGAGGGACATTTATGGCTACACCTTC.

The sample holds one count of this clone. The chain recombines TRBV5-1 with TRBJ2-4; the D is unclear. The CDR3 length is 15 residues. The V and J ends lost 5 bases and 0 bases respectively, with 12 bases between them. CDR1 and CDR2 (germline): SGHRS, YFSETQ. The CDR3 DNA is TGCGCCAGCAGTTCTCTTGCCGAAGCCAAAAACATTCAGTACTTC. Translating gives CASSSLAEAKNIQYF. Complete variable domain (other parts from reference TRBV5-1 and TRBJ2-4): KAGVTQTPRYLIKTRGQQVTLSCSPISGHRSVSWYQQTPGQGLQFLFEYFSETQRNKGNFPGRFSGRQFSNSRSEMNVSTLELGDSALYLCASSSLAEAKNIQYFGAGTRLSVL.

V usage is TRBV11-2 and J usage is TRBJ1-6; D gene uncertain. Trimming pared 1 base from V and 7 bases from J, leaving 14 bases between. Germline V CDR1 and CDR2: SGHAT, FQNNGV. This CDR3 has 16 residues. CDR3 in amino acids: CASSLGGFWNNSPLHF. CDR3 DNA: TGTGCCAGCAGCTTAGGAGGGTTCTGGAACAATTCACCCCTCCACTTT.

The rearrangement joins TRBV4-2 to TRBJ2-4, with TRBD1 matching 7 bases. CDR1 and CDR2 from the germline V gene are LGHNA and YNFKEQ. The CDR3 has 15 amino acids. With 2 bases clipped from V and 0 bases from J, the junction kept 1 base outside the gene matches. As DNA, the CDR3 is TGTGCCAGCAGCCAACAGGGGGAAGCCAAAAACATTCAGTACTTC. This gives the protein CASSQQGEAKNIQYF.

This chain uses TRBV4-3 with TRBJ1-2, with 10 bases that match TRBD1. CDR3 length equals 16 residues. The V segment lost 0 bases and the J segment 8 bases; nucleotides outside the gene matches: 9. The germline gives CDR1 LGHNA, CDR2 YSLEER. The chain's CDR3 is CASSQDLSPDRGGYTF. CDR3 sequence (DNA): TGCGCCAGCAGCCAAGACCTTTCTCCGGACAGGGGGGGCTACACCTTC.

The chain links TRBV19 to TRBJ2-1; TRBD2 matches 8 bases. CDR1 is LNHDA, CDR2 SQIVND, per germline (reference sequence). The CDR3 is 15 amino acids. V lost 3 bases to trimming and J lost 2 bases; unmatched junction nucleotides: 3. DNA for the CDR3: TGTGCCAGTAGTATGGAGCGGGGGCCCTACAATGAGCAGTTCTTC. It yields the protein CASSMERGPYNEQFF. The variable domain in full, completed from reference TRBV19 and TRBJ2-1, reads DGGITQSPKYLFRKEGQNVTLSCEQNLNHDAMYWYRQDPGQGLRLIYYSQIVNDFQKGDIAEGYSVSREKKESFPLTVTSAQKNPTAFYLCASSMERGPYNEQFFGPGTRLTVL.

The gene calls are TRBV2 and TRBJ1-4; no clear D. Trimming stripped 8 bases from V and 8 bases from J, with 6 bases between. CDR1 is SNHLY, CDR2 FYNNEI, per germline. The CDR3 runs 10 residues. The CDR3: CASAEEKLFF. The CDR3 DNA is TGTGCCAGCGCCGAAGAAAAACTGTTTTTT.

This sequence joins TRBV7-9 and TRBJ1-2, with a weak D call TRBD1 (5 bases). CDR1 is SEHNR, CDR2 FQNEAQ, per germline (reference sequence). This CDR3 contains 14 residues. Trimming removed 6 bases from V and 5 bases from J, with 16 bases in between. The CDR3 reads CASSSVSGGYGYTF. Here the CDR3 DNA reads TGTGCCAGCAGTTCTGTCTCGGGGGGATATGGCTACACCTTC.

This chain uses TRBV2 with TRBJ2-7, with TRBD1 as a possible D gene (6 bases). The germline V and J ends were trimmed by 7 bases and 2 bases, with 12 bases remaining between them. This CDR3 is built from 13 residues. In germline, CDR1 is SNHLY, CDR2 FYNNEI. CDR3 residues: CASKAGATYEQYF. CDR3 sequence (DNA): TGTGCCAGCAAGGCAGGGGCCACCTACGAGCAGTACTTC.

This rearrangement joins TRBV2 to TRBJ1-2; D possibly corresponds to TRBD1 (6 bases). Trimming left V 6 bases short and J 4 bases short, with 12 bases between. The CDR3 spans 13 residues. CDR1 and CDR2 (germline): SNHLY, FYNNEI. The CDR3 loop is CASRVDSSYGYTF. The CDR3 region has the DNA TGTGCCAGCAGGGTGGACAGTTCCTATGGCTACACCTTC. Looking up the rest from reference TRBV2 and TRBJ1-2 gives the full variable domain: EPEVTQTPSHQVTQMGQEVILRCVPISNHLYFYWYRQILGQKVEFLVSFYNNEISEKSEIFDDQFSVERPDGSNFTLKIRSTKLEDSAMYFCASRVDSSYGYTFGSGTRLTVV.

This rearrangement joins TRBV7-2 to TRBJ2-7, with D perhaps given as TRBD1 or TRBD2 (5 bases each). Germline CDR1 and CDR2: SGHTA and FQGNSA. With 2 bases removed from V and 2 bases from J, the gap between germline ends came to 13 bases. CDR3 length: 15 amino acids. CDR3 DNA: TGTGCCAGCAGCTTAACCAATCTGGGGGCCTACGAGCAGTACTTC. Its translation: CASSLTNLGAYEQYF.

The chain is built from TRBV9 and TRBJ1-2; maybe TRBD1 (5 bases). The CDR3 consists of 15 residues. With 0 bases removed from V and 4 bases from J, the gap between germline ends came to 13 bases. The germline V gene encodes CDR1 SGDLS and CDR2 YYNGEE. The CDR3 spells CASSVAPGTAYGYTF. The CDR3 DNA reads TGTGCCAGCAGCGTAGCTCCAGGGACCGCCTATGGCTACACCTTC.

The chain uses TRBV4-2 and TRBJ2-1; TRBD2 aligns across 9 bases. The V and J ends lost 3 bases and 1 base, in that order; junction bases with no gene match: 1. The CDR3 is 15 amino acids. The germline gives CDR1 LGHNA, CDR2 YNFKEQ. The DNA for the CDR3 is TGTGCCAGCAGCCATACTAGCGGGTCCTACAATGAGCAGTTCTTC. Amino acids: CASSHTSGSYNEQFF.

The chain joins TRBV6-1 to TRBJ1-4; 9 positions agree with TRBD1. CDR1 and CDR2 (germline): MNHNS, SASEGT. This CDR3 is 15 amino acids long. V was clipped by 6 bases and J by 8 bases; unmatched bases: 10. The CDR3 is CASSRDREVEEKLFF. The CDR3 DNA is TGTGCCAGCAGCAGGGACAGGGAGGTTGAAGAAAAACTGTTTTTT.

A single count supports this clone. The chain links TRBV7-9 to TRBJ1-1; TRBD1 matches at 8 bases. CDR1 SEHNR and CDR2 FQNEAQ come from the germline V gene (reference sequence). V was clipped by 5 bases and J by 3 bases; unmatched bases: 8. The CDR3 consists of 15 residues. CDR3 protein: CASSQGAGEDTEAFF. Written as DNA, the CDR3 is TGTGCCAGCAGCCAGGGGGCAGGAGAAGACACTGAAGCTTTCTTT.

CDR3 DNA sequence: TGTGCCAGCAGTGACAGGACTAAAAACATTCAGTACTTC. Its protein product is CASSDRTKNIQYF. The rearrangement joins TRBV25-1 to TRBJ2-4, with D possibly matching TRBD2 (5 bases). Trimming cost V 3 bases and J 4 bases, with 7 bases left between them. The V gene's germline CDR1 is MGHDK and CDR2 SYGVNS. This CDR3 is 13 amino acids long. Combining the CDR3 with reference TRBV25-1 and TRBJ2-4 gives the whole variable domain EADIYQTPRYLVIGTGKKITLECSQTMGHDKMYWYQQDPGMELHLIHYSYGVNSTEKGDLSSESTVSRIRTEHFPLTLESARPSHTSQYLCASSDRTKNIQYFGAGTRLSVL.

Turning to this clone: It is unclear where the CDR3 begins or ends on the DNA, so no DNA is shown, and the CDR3 is as TCRdb lists it. The rearrangement joins TRBV19 to TRBJ1-2. Germline loops: CDR1 LNHDA, CDR2 SQIVND (reference sequence). Termini included, the CDR3 measures 17 amino acids. CDR3 amino acids: CASSPPSRVLRAGGYTF.

This sequence joins TRBV4-1 and TRBJ1-2; perhaps TRBD1 as D (6 bases). This CDR3 has 15 residues. Germline CDR1 MGHRA, CDR2 YSYEKL. V was cut by 2 bases and J by 8 bases, with 18 bases left in between. The CDR3 loop reads CASSQNDRTRRGYTF. The CDR3 nucleotides read TGCGCCAGCAGCCAAAATGACAGGACGCGTCGCGGCTACACCTTC.

The V gene is TRBV30, the J gene TRBJ1-6; 7 nucleotides match TRBD1. The CDR3 is made up of 13 amino acids. Germline trimming cut 6 bases from V and 7 bases from J; bases unmatched to any gene: 6. CDR1 is GTSNPN and CDR2 is SVGIG in the germline V gene (reference sequence). The CDR3, as DNA: TGTGCCTGTTCGACAGGGACGAATTCACCCCTCCACTTT. Protein: CACSTGTNSPLHF.

This chain connects TRBV11-3 to TRBJ2-7; TRBD2 matches 8 bases. The V and J ends lost 5 bases and 3 bases, in that order; junction bases with no gene match: 9. Germline CDR1 SGHNT, CDR2 YENEEA. The CDR3 loop spans 15 amino acids. This chain's CDR3 is CASSPGGGMIYEQYF. The CDR3 nucleotides read TGTGCCAGCAGCCCCGGGGGGGGGATGATCTACGAGCAGTACTTC. Using reference TRBV11-3 and TRBJ2-7 for the parts outside the CDR3, the full variable domain is EAGVVQSPRYKIIEKKQPVAFWCNPISGHNTLYWYLQNLGQGPELLIRYENEEAVDDSQLPKDRFSAERLKGVDSTLKIQPAELGDSAVYLCASSPGGGMIYEQYFGPGTRLTVT.

The chain carries TRBV6-5 and TRBJ1-1; 11 bases are a match to TRBD1. Germline CDR1 reads MNHEY; CDR2 reads SVGAGI. The CDR3 has 15 residues. After removal of 3 bases from V and 5 bases from J, the junction contained 5 bases not matched to a gene. The CDR3, as DNA: TGTGCCAGCAGTTATCCGGGACAGGGGGGTACTGAAGCTTTCTTT. It encodes CASSYPGQGGTEAFF.

This rearrangement joins TRBV11-2 to TRBJ2-2; 12 nucleotides line up with TRBD2. From germline, CDR1 is SGHAT and CDR2 FQNNGV. J lost 5 bases, V lost 1 base, and 2 bases had no gene match. The length of the CDR3 is 16 residues. The CDR3, as DNA: TGTGCCAGCAGCTTAGCTAGCGGGGGGGTTACCGGGGAGCTGTTTTTT. As protein: CASSLASGGVTGELFF.

CDR3 sequence reads: CASSQEGTGAAGNTIYF. The CDR3 DNA is TGCGCCAGCAGCCAAGAAGGGACAGGGGCTGCTGGAAACACCATATATTTT. The chain links TRBV4-3 to TRBJ1-3; 10 bases match TRBD1. The CDR3 loop spans 17 amino acids. The germline V gene has CDR1 LGHNA and CDR2 YSLEER. The trim removed 0 bases at V and 2 bases at J, leaving 4 bases unmatched.

The chain links TRBV7-2 to TRBJ2-1, with 9 positions matching TRBD1. Looked up from germline, CDR1 is SGHTA and CDR2 is FQGNSA. The CDR3 sequence is 12 residues long. J lost 14 bases, V lost 4 bases, and 6 bases had no gene match. The CDR3 region is CASSSSGTGKFF. Written as DNA, the CDR3 is TGTGCCAGCAGCTCCTCCGGGACAGGGAAGTTCTTC.

This sequence joins TRBV20-1 and TRBJ1-2; 7 bases fit TRBD1. CDR3 length equals 11 residues. Germline V lookup: CDR1 DFQATT, CDR2 SNEGSKA (reference sequence). J gave up 8 bases and V 3 bases, and 3 bases lay outside the gene matches. As DNA, the CDR3 is TGCAGTGCTAGGGGGACAGACGGCTACACCTTC. Its protein is CSARGTDGYTF.